This is a list of T cell receptor beta chains from one sample in a study of T cell repertoires in cytomegalovirus infection. Antigen specificity for these receptors is unknown. TCRdb re-analysed the reads in MiXCR, keeping a single row per CDR3 protein. Of fewer than 950,000 distinct CDR3 sequences listed, over 25% are singletons. The sample here was cultured CD8+ T cells from PBMCs, taken from culture after CMV antigen stimulation. The receptors were sampled from a human donor in good health (CMV status not recorded). Some clones in this sample may be carry-over from other donors' samples. The CDR3 runs from the conserved cysteine through the conserved F or W. Each record gives: D gene, J gene, V gene, clone size, CDR3 DNA, CDR3 protein. The D gene is left open where the match is weak. Not all rows give a size; the values are once, few, many and, for expanded clones, a class.

d_gene: .
j_gene: TRBJ2-3
v_gene: TRBV7-2
abundance: many
CDR3nt: TGTGCCAGCAGCGACCTTCTCAGAGATACGCAGTATTTT
CDR3aa: CASSDLLRDTQYF

d_gene: .
j_gene: TRBJ1-1
v_gene: TRBV2
abundance: .
CDR3nt: TGTGCCAGCAGTGAAAGGGGCCTCAACACTGAAGCTTTCTTT
CDR3aa: CASSERGLNTEAFF

d_gene: .
j_gene: TRBJ1-3
v_gene: TRBV11-2
abundance: .
CDR3nt: TGTGCCAGCAGCTTTGGAGGTCCGATGGGAATCTCTGGAAACACCATATATTTT
CDR3aa: CASSFGGPMGISGNTIYF

d_gene: .
j_gene: TRBJ1-1
v_gene: TRBV3-1
abundance: .
CDR3nt: TGTGCCAGCAGCCAAGCCCACAGGGTGAACACTGAAGCTTTCTTT
CDR3aa: CASSQAHRVNTEAFF

d_gene: TRBD1
j_gene: TRBJ2-1
v_gene: TRBV7-2
abundance: .
CDR3nt: TGTGCCAACCCCAGGGGGTACAATGAGCAGTTCTTC
CDR3aa: CANPRGYNEQFF

d_gene: .
j_gene: TRBJ1-5
v_gene: TRBV27
abundance: few
CDR3nt: TGTGCCAGCAGTAAACACCGGGACACAAATCAGCCCCAGCATTTT
CDR3aa: CASSKHRDTNQPQHF

d_gene: .
j_gene: TRBJ2-4
v_gene: TRBV6-5
abundance: .
CDR3nt: TGTGCCAGCACCGGGACTTCCCAGCCAGTAAACATTCAGTACTTC
CDR3aa: CASTGTSQPVNIQYF

d_gene: TRBD1
j_gene: TRBJ1-1
v_gene: TRBV27
abundance: many
CDR3nt: TGTGCCAGCAGAGGACAGGGAGGGACTGAAGCTTTCTTT
CDR3aa: CASRGQGGTEAFF

d_gene: .
j_gene: TRBJ2-5
v_gene: TRBV29-1
abundance: .
CDR3nt: TGCAGCGTTCGATTATGGAACCAAGAGACCCAGTACTTC
CDR3aa: CSVRLWNQETQYF

d_gene: .
j_gene: TRBJ2-5
v_gene: TRBV12-3/TRBV12-4
abundance: .
CDR3nt: TGTGCCAGCAGTTTAGCTCAGGGCCGGGTGGAGACCCAGTACTTC
CDR3aa: CASSLAQGRVETQYF

d_gene: .
j_gene: TRBJ2-3
v_gene: TRBV20-1
abundance: .
CDR3nt: TGCAGTGCTAGAGATAGGAGCGGGACACGGGTGAATACGCAGTATTTT
CDR3aa: CSARDRSGTRVNTQYF

d_gene: .
j_gene: TRBJ2-7
v_gene: TRBV12-3/TRBV12-4
abundance: .
CDR3nt: TGTGCCAGCAGACCTACCCTGGGTATCGACTACGAGCAGTACTTC
CDR3aa: CASRPTLGIDYEQYF

d_gene: .
j_gene: TRBJ1-1
v_gene: TRBV4-3
abundance: few
CDR3nt: TGCGCCAGCAGCCAGGCCCCGACCAGAGTAGCTTTCTTT
CDR3aa: CASSQAPTRVAFF

d_gene: TRBD1
j_gene: TRBJ1-1
v_gene: TRBV24-1
abundance: .
CDR3nt: TGTGCCACCAGTGATCGACAGGGAGATACTGAAGCTTTCTTT
CDR3aa: CATSDRQGDTEAFF

d_gene: .
j_gene: TRBJ2-5
v_gene: TRBV5-6
abundance: few
CDR3nt: TGTGCCAGCTGGGGGCCGGGTGAGACCCAGTACTTC
CDR3aa: CASWGPGETQYF

d_gene: .
j_gene: TRBJ2-5
v_gene: TRBV7-9
abundance: few
CDR3nt: TGTGCCAGCAGCCGATCAGGGTCCAACCAAGAGACCCAGTACTTC
CDR3aa: CASSRSGSNQETQYF

d_gene: .
j_gene: TRBJ2-1
v_gene: TRBV11-3
abundance: few
CDR3nt: TGTGCCAGCAGCCCCCCGGGGAGCGGGCTCTACAATGAGCAGTTCTTC
CDR3aa: CASSPPGSGLYNEQFF

d_gene: TRBD2
j_gene: TRBJ2-1
v_gene: TRBV29-1
abundance: .
CDR3nt: TGCAGCGCCGCTCGGGGGGGGGGCATCGACAATGAGCAGTTCTTC
CDR3aa: CSAARGGGIDNEQFF

d_gene: TRBD1
j_gene: TRBJ1-5
v_gene: TRBV28
abundance: .
CDR3nt: TGTGCCAGCAGTTCGCCGGGACAGGGGGCCTCCCGACCCCAGCATTTT
CDR3aa: CASSSPGQGASRPQHF

d_gene: TRBD1
j_gene: TRBJ2-2
v_gene: TRBV6-5
abundance: .
CDR3nt: TGTGCCAGCACTCAACAGGGGTCCGGGGAGCTGTTTTTT
CDR3aa: CASTQQGSGELFF

d_gene: TRBD1
j_gene: TRBJ1-2
v_gene: TRBV4-3
abundance: .
CDR3nt: TGCGCCAGCAGCCAAGATCAGGGGGCGTCGCAGGGCTACACCTTC
CDR3aa: CASSQDQGASQGYTF

d_gene: .
j_gene: TRBJ2-4
v_gene: TRBV7-2
abundance: many
CDR3nt: TGTGCCAGCAGCTTAGCGCACGGAAACATTCAGTACTTC
CDR3aa: CASSLAHGNIQYF

d_gene: .
j_gene: TRBJ2-2
v_gene: TRBV7-8
abundance: many
CDR3nt: TGTGCCAGCAGCTTAAACAGGCACACCGGGGAGCTGTTTTTT
CDR3aa: CASSLNRHTGELFF

d_gene: .
j_gene: TRBJ1-1
v_gene: TRBV5-8
abundance: .
CDR3nt: TGTGCCAGCAGCTTGGCGGCCGACGAAGCTTTCTTT
CDR3aa: CASSLAADEAFF

d_gene: .
j_gene: TRBJ2-5
v_gene: TRBV25-1
abundance: .
CDR3nt: TGTGCCAGCAGTCAAAGACTAGAGGGCCAAGAGACCCAGTACTTC
CDR3aa: CASSQRLEGQETQYF

d_gene: .
j_gene: TRBJ2-3
v_gene: TRBV7-2
abundance: many
CDR3nt: TGTGCCAGCAGCTTCCCTAGCAACGACCATTCGGATACGCAGTATTTT
CDR3aa: CASSFPSNDHSDTQYF

d_gene: .
j_gene: TRBJ1-2
v_gene: TRBV27
abundance: .
CDR3nt: TGTGCCAGCAGAGGGGGGTACGATGGCTACACCTTC
CDR3aa: CASRGGYDGYTF

d_gene: .
j_gene: TRBJ1-2
v_gene: TRBV6-2/TRBV6-3
abundance: .
CDR3nt: TGTGCCAGCGGGGGGACGGAAGGTCACCCGTACGTCTACACCTTC
CDR3aa: CASGGTEGHPYVYTF

d_gene: TRBD2
j_gene: TRBJ2-3
v_gene: TRBV6-1
abundance: few
CDR3nt: TGTGCCAGCAAAATTAGGGAGGGGACAGATACGCAGTATTTT
CDR3aa: CASKIREGTDTQYF

d_gene: TRBD1
j_gene: TRBJ2-7
v_gene: TRBV20-1
abundance: .
CDR3nt: TGCAGTGCAATCGACAGGGACAAATCCTACGAGCAGTACTTC
CDR3aa: CSAIDRDKSYEQYF

d_gene: .
j_gene: TRBJ2-7
v_gene: TRBV12-3/TRBV12-4
abundance: many
CDR3nt: TGTGCCACTCTACTCTCTTCTAGGGGTGAGCAGTACTTC
CDR3aa: CATLLSSRGEQYF

d_gene: TRBD1
j_gene: TRBJ2-7
v_gene: TRBV2
abundance: few
CDR3nt: TGTGCCAGCAGTGAAGTTTGGGGACAGGGGAATTACGAGCAGTACTTC
CDR3aa: CASSEVWGQGNYEQYF

d_gene: .
j_gene: TRBJ1-1
v_gene: TRBV6-5
abundance: many
CDR3nt: TGTGCCAGCAGTTACGGGGAAACTCTTGAGTGGACTGAAGCTTTCTTT
CDR3aa: CASSYGETLEWTEAFF